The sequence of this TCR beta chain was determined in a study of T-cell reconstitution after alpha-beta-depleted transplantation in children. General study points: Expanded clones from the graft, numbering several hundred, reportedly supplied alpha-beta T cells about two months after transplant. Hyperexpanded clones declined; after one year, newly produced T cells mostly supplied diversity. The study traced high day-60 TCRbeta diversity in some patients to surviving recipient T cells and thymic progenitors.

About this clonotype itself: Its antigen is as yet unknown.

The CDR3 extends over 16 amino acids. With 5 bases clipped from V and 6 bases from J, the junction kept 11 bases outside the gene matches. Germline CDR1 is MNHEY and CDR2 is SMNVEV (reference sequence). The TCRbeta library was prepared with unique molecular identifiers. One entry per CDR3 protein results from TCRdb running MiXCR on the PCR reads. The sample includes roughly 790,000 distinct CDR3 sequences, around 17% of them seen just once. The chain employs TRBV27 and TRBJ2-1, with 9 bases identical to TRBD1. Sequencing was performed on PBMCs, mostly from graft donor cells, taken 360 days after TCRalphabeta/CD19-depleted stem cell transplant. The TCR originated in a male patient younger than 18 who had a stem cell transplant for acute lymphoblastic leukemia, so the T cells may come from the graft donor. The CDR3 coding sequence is TGTGCCAGCAGTATCCGCGGGACAGGGAATAGCAATGAGCAGTTCTTC. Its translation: CASSIRGTGNSNEQFF.